This T cell receptor beta chain appears in the sequencing data of a study of T-cell memory formation after mild COVID-19. Study background: For the most part, TCR clusters were specific to one donor. The study, taken as a whole, reports: SARS-CoV-2 specificity of second-wave clones peaking day 37 was unconfirmed.

About this clonotype itself: Its antigen remains unidentified.

Germline V gene sequence: CDR1 SGHDT, CDR2 YYEEEE. The V end lost 0 bases, the J end lost 8 bases, and 11 bases lay between the germline ends. This CDR3 has 13 residues. One entry per CDR3 protein results from TCRdb running MiXCR on the 5' RACE reads. The sample lists 250,000 to 350,000 distinct CDR3 sequences; 15% to 20% were seen once. The chain is built from TRBV5-6 and TRBJ1-2; D not resolved. The sample consisted of PBMCs or a T cell subset sorted from them (not recorded which). The TCR originated in a young man who had mild COVID-19 (a few samples of this study predate the infection). Cell type and time point are not known. The CDR3, as DNA: TGTGCCAGCAGCTTGGCCGAAGGGCAAGGCTACACCTTC. It codes for CASSLAEGQGYTF.